The 17 T cell receptor beta chains in this list originate from one sample, sequenced in a study of blood T cell repertoires in COVID-19 (TCRdb year 2020). The library came from the immunoSEQ multiplex PCR assay. The source is immuneACCESS, and TCRdb retained only in-frame sequences with V and J called. Part of the clones is not carried over; for the studies checked, unresolved V genes explain less than half of this, and the remainder is unexplained. The sample contains about 390,000 clones, 80% to 90% of them found a single time. About a tenth of the sample is held by the ten biggest clonotypes. Specimen: PBMCs or T cells enriched from blood (not recorded which). All receptors come from a woman between 45 and 65 years old who had recovered from COVID-19.

The rearrangement uses TRBV29-1 and TRBJ1-1; D is ambiguous. The germline V and J ends were trimmed by 5 bases and 7 bases, with 17 bases remaining between them. Germline assignment: CDR1 SQVTM and CDR2 ANQGSEA. The CDR3 is 13 residues long. The CDR3 nucleotides are TGCAGCGTTTCGCGTACTGTATATAATGAAGCTTTCTTT. This codes for CSVSRTVYNEAFF.

The chain is built from TRBV28 and TRBJ1-6, with 7 bases matching TRBD1. The CDR3 has 16 residues. The trim removed 8 bases at V and 1 base at J, leaving 8 bases unmatched. Germline CDR1 reads MDHEN; CDR2 reads SYDVKM. The CDR3 DNA follows: TGTGCCAGCTTAGACAGGGATTGGTCCTATAATTCACCCCTCCACTTT. As protein: CASLDRDWSYNSPLHF.

The chain recombines TRBV6-5 with TRBJ1-4, with 7 bases matching TRBD1. V gave up 6 bases and J gave up 7 bases; unmatched junction bases: 8. Germline CDR1 and CDR2: MNHEY and SVGAGI. The CDR3 sequence is 14 residues long. CDR3 bases: TGTGCCAGCAGAGCCGGGACAGCCCGTGAAAAACTGTTTTTT. It encodes CASRAGTAREKLFF.

This rearrangement joins TRBV11-1 to TRBJ1-2; maybe TRBD1 (5 bases). Germline V gene data show CDR1 as SGHAT and CDR2 as FQDESV (reference sequence). CDR3 length equals 13 residues. V gave up 0 bases and J gave up 5 bases, with 7 bases separating them. The CDR3 region has the DNA TGTGCCAGCAGCTTAGCTGACAGATATGGCTACACCTTC. Amino acid sequence: CASSLADRYGYTF.

This sequence joins TRBV7-9 and TRBJ2-5; 8 nucleotides agree with TRBD1. Germline V CDR1 and CDR2: SEHNR, FQNEAQ (reference sequence). The V and J ends lost 5 bases and 2 bases, in that order; junction bases with no gene match: 1. This CDR3 contains 13 residues. The CDR3 loop reads CASSRQGQETQYF. As DNA, the CDR3 is TGTGCCAGCAGCAGACAGGGGCAAGAGACCCAGTACTTC.

The rearrangement uses TRBV12-3 or TRBV12-4 and TRBJ2-7, with D possibly matching TRBD1 (6 bases). This CDR3 region has 12 residues. V was pared by 5 bases and J by 6 bases, with 11 bases between. The CDR3 DNA is TGTGCCAGCAGTCTCAGGGGCGGCGAGCAGTACTTC. It translates to CASSLRGGEQYF.

This clone was observed a few times. The chain has TRBV7-8 and TRBJ1-1, with D maybe TRBD1 (6 bases). Between the trimmed V and J ends, which lost 10 bases and 3 bases, there was a span of 18 bases. Germline CDR1 SGHVS, CDR2 FQNEAQ. CDR3 size: 14 residues. The DNA of the CDR3 is TGTGCCACCATAGGGTGGGAGGGGGACACTGAAGCTTTCTTT. This encodes CATIGWEGDTEAFF.

This clone was detected a few times. This chain connects TRBV4-1 to TRBJ1-5; 7 bases match TRBD1. CDR1 and CDR2 from the germline V gene are MGHRA and YSYEKL. V dropped 0 bases and J dropped 9; count of bases not matched to a gene: 11. There are 16 residues in the CDR3. Written as DNA, the CDR3 is TGCGCCAGCAGCCAAGATTACGGGACAGATCATCCGCCCCAGCATTTT. Translation: CASSQDYGTDHPPQHF.

The V and J genes are TRBV3-1 (or the pseudogene TRBV3-2) and TRBJ2-2; no clear D. V lost 10 bases and J 0 bases, leaving 12 bases between the germline ends. Germline-derived CDR1 and CDR2 are LGHDT and YNNKEL (reference sequence). This CDR3 spans 14 amino acids. The CDR3 sequence is CATNSFSNTGELFF. CDR3 nucleotides: TGTGCCACCAACTCCTTTTCGAACACCGGGGAGCTGTTTTTT.

V and J are TRBV28 and TRBJ2-7; possible D gene TRBD2, 5 bases. The CDR3 has 13 amino acids. From germline, CDR1 is MDHEN and CDR2 SYDVKM. V lost 3 bases and J 9 bases, leaving 15 bases between the germline ends. For the CDR3, the DNA is TGTGCCAGCAGTTTTGCGGGCGTAAGGGCGCAGTACTTC. As protein: CASSFAGVRAQYF. The entire variable domain, with the rest obtained from reference TRBV28 and TRBJ2-7, is as follows: DVKVTQSSRYLVKRTGEKVFLECVQDMDHENMFWYRQDPGLGLRLIYFSYDVKMKEKGDIPEGYSVSREKKERFSLILESASTNQTSMYLCASSFAGVRAQYFGPGTRLTVT.

The chain uses TRBV5-6 and TRBJ2-7; D is perhaps TRBD1 (6 bases). V was shortened by 0 bases and J by 2 bases, with 9 bases between the two germline ends. Germline V gene sequence: CDR1 SGHDT, CDR2 YYEEEE. The CDR3 has 14 amino acids. CDR3: CASSLVQGPYEQYF. CDR3 in DNA: TGTGCCAGCAGCTTGGTACAGGGCCCCTACGAGCAGTACTTC.

The J gene is TRBJ2-3, the V gene TRBV28; 7 nucleotides match TRBD1. CDR1 and CDR2 (germline): MDHEN, SYDVKM. CDR3 length: 16 amino acids. Trimming at V came to 3 bases and at J to 0 bases, leaving 6 bases not matched to a gene. The CDR3, as DNA: TGTGCCAGCAGTTTGACAGGGAAGAGGAGCACAGATACGCAGTATTTT. Translated, it gives CASSLTGKRSTDTQYF. Full variable domain (outside the CDR3, taken from reference TRBV28 and TRBJ2-3): DVKVTQSSRYLVKRTGEKVFLECVQDMDHENMFWYRQDPGLGLRLIYFSYDVKMKEKGDIPEGYSVSREKKERFSLILESASTNQTSMYLCASSLTGKRSTDTQYFGPGTRLTVL.

This chain joins TRBV3-1 (or the pseudogene TRBV3-2) and TRBJ1-2; D is ambiguous. CDR1 is LGHDT and CDR2 is YNNKEL in the germline V gene (reference sequence). With 3 bases removed from V and 8 bases from J, the gap between germline ends came to 19 bases. CDR3 length equals 15 residues. The CDR3 region is CASSHGRQDEMGYTF. The DNA of the CDR3 is TGTGCCAGCAGCCACGGGAGGCAGGACGAGATGGGCTACACCTTC.

The chain links TRBV24-1 to TRBJ2-5; 9 bases are a match to TRBD2. Looked up from germline, CDR1 is KGHDR and CDR2 is SFDVKD. The V segment lost 5 bases and the J segment 4 bases; nucleotides outside the gene matches: 7. This CDR3 comprises 15 residues. This chain's CDR3 is CATSAPGLAIETQYF. CDR3 DNA: TGTGCCACCAGTGCACCGGGACTAGCAATAGAGACCCAGTACTTC.

Only one count was recorded for this clone. The junction differs from germline at one of its ends, possibly a read error. This chain links TRBV19 with TRBJ2-6; 7 bases match TRBD1. This CDR3 region has 18 residues. CDR1 and CDR2 (germline): LNHDA, SQIVND (reference sequence). CDR3 in amino acids: CASSLEGTAYSGANVLTF. DNA for the CDR3: TGTGCCAGTAGTCTAGAAGGGACAGCCTACTCTGGGGCCAACGTCCTGACTTTC.

V and J are TRBV7-2 and TRBJ1-4; 7 nucleotides align to TRBD1. CDR1 and CDR2 from the germline V gene are SGHTA and FQGNSA. This CDR3 spans 15 amino acids. J gave up 3 bases and V 5 bases, and 6 bases lay outside the gene matches. CDR3 loop: CASSQPQGANEKLFF. The CDR3 DNA is TGTGCCAGCAGCCAACCGCAGGGGGCTAATGAAAAACTGTTTTTT.

This clone was seen just once. This sequence joins TRBV9 and TRBJ1-6, with D perhaps matching TRBD1 (5 bases). Germline lookup yields CDR1 SGDLS and CDR2 YYNGEE. The CDR3 length is 18 residues. Between the trimmed V and J ends, which lost 0 bases and 2 bases, there was a span of 15 bases. CDR3 bases: TGTGCCAGCAGCGTAGTGGCGACAGACCTCCCCTATAATTCACCCCTCCACTTT. Its translation: CASSVVATDLPYNSPLHF.